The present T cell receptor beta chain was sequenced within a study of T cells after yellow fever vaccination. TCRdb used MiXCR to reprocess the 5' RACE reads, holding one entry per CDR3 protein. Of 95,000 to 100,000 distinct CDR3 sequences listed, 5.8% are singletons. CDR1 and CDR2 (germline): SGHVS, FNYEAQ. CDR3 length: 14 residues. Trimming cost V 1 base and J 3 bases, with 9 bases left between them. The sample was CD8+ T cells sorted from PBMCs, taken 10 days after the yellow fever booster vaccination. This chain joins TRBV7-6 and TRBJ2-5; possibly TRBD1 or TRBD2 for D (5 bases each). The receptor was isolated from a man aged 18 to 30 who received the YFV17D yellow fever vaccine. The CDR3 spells CASSLEVGEETQYF. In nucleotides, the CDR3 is TGTGCCAGCAGCTTAGAAGTGGGGGAAGAGACCCAGTACTTC.